The 21 T cell receptor beta chains below were found in one sample sequenced in a study of T cells after somatic rescue of genetic block. Assay used: immunoSEQ multiplex PCR; TCRdb lists only in-frame clones, some missing. The top ten clones hold over 1.1% of a sample with 95,000 to 120,000 clones, around nine tenths of them seen once. The sequenced sample was peripheral blood mononuclear cells (PBMCs). The receptors here all came from a woman younger than 35.

The CDR3 DNA is TGTGCCAGTAGTATCCAGGGACAGGGGGCAAGCAATCAGCCCCAGCATTTT. This codes for CASSIQGQGASNQPQHF. The rearrangement links TRBV19 to TRBJ1-5; the match to TRBD1 covers 12 bases. Germline assignment: CDR1 LNHDA and CDR2 SQIVND (reference sequence). The CDR3 spans 17 residues. After removal of 3 bases from V and 1 base from J, the junction contained 4 bases not matched to a gene.

The chain uses TRBV6-6 and TRBJ1-2; D ambiguous. The CDR3 sequence is 12 residues long. V was shortened by 2 bases and J by 8 bases, with 9 bases between the two germline ends. The V gene's germline CDR1 is MNHNY and CDR2 SVGAGI (reference sequence). The CDR3 reads CASSYLAQGYTF. CDR3 in DNA: TGTGCCAGCAGTTACCTCGCGCAAGGCTACACCTTC.

This clone was seen a handful of times. The gene calls are TRBV30 and TRBJ1-6, with D unresolved. The germline V and J ends were trimmed by 1 base and 7 bases, with 11 bases remaining between them. In germline, CDR1 is GTSNPN, CDR2 SVGIG (reference sequence). This CDR3 comprises 14 residues. The CDR3 is CAWSGRSRNSPLHF. The CDR3 DNA sequence: TGTGCCTGGAGTGGGAGAAGTAGGAATTCACCCCTCCACTTT. The full variable domain, in which reference TRBV30 and TRBJ1-6 provide the parts outside the CDR3, is SQTIHQWPATLVQPVGSPLSLECTVEGTSNPNLYWYRQAAGRGLQLLFYSVGIGQISSEVPQNLSASRPQDRQFILSSKKLLLSDSGFYLCAWSGRSRNSPLHFGNGTRLTVT.

J is TRBJ2-1 and V is TRBV19; 13 bases fit TRBD2. V trimming: 6 bases; J trimming: 5 bases; junction bases outside the gene matches: 13. This CDR3 is built from 18 residues. Germline CDR1 is LNHDA and CDR2 is SQIVND (reference sequence). DNA of the CDR3: TGTGCCAGTAGGACCGGGACTAGCGGGGTAAACCATAACAATGAGCAGTTCTTC. Translated: CASRTGTSGVNHNNEQFF. The whole variable domain, remainder taken from reference TRBV19 and TRBJ2-1, is DGGITQSPKYLFRKEGQNVTLSCEQNLNHDAMYWYRQDPGQGLRLIYYSQIVNDFQKGDIAEGYSVSREKKESFPLTVTSAQKNPTAFYLCASRTGTSGVNHNNEQFFGPGTRLTVL.

This chain links TRBV4-1 with TRBJ1-5; the D is unclear. Trimming stripped 3 bases from V and 4 bases from J, with 16 bases between. The CDR3 length is 16 residues. The germline CDR1 and CDR2 sequences are MGHRA and YSYEKL. The DNA of the CDR3 is TGCGCCAGCAGCCAGATGGCCCTGGGGATAAATCAGCCCCAGCATTTT. This codes for CASSQMALGINQPQHF.

V usage is TRBV15 and J usage is TRBJ2-3; TRBD1 matches 7 bases. This CDR3 is 15 amino acids long. V lost 0 bases and J lost 4; bases outside the gene matches: 4. CDR1 and CDR2 from the germline V gene are LNHNV and YYDKDF (reference sequence). CDR3 sequence: CATSRDAGGPDTQYF. The CDR3, as DNA: TGTGCCACCAGCAGAGATGCAGGGGGTCCAGATACGCAGTATTTT.

The V and J genes are TRBV27 and TRBJ2-3; maybe TRBD2 (5 bases). V was shortened by 2 bases and J by 6 bases, with 12 bases between the two germline ends. The CDR3 contains 14 residues. Germline V lookup: CDR1 MNHEY, CDR2 SMNVEV (reference sequence). CDR3 amino acids: CASSLKASLDTQYF. CDR3 nucleotides: TGTGCCAGCAGTTTAAAGGCTAGCCTTGATACGCAGTATTTT.

V is TRBV5-6 and J is TRBJ2-2, with D possibly TRBD2 on 5 matching bases. Trimming left V 6 bases short and J 6 bases short, with 12 bases between. Germline CDR1 is SGHDT and CDR2 is YYEEEE. The CDR3 is 13 residues long. For the CDR3, the DNA is TGTGCCAGCACCAACGGACTGCCCGGGGAGCTGTTTTTT. It is translated as CASTNGLPGELFF.

The V and J genes are TRBV18 and TRBJ1-4, with D uncertain. Germline-derived CDR1 and CDR2 are KGHSH and LQKENI. The CDR3 has 15 residues. V was pared by 0 bases and J by 0 bases, with 5 bases between. The CDR3 region is CASSPPQPTNEKLFF. For the CDR3, the DNA is TGTGCCAGCTCACCACCGCAGCCAACTAATGAAAAACTGTTTTTT. The complete variable domain, with remaining parts taken from reference TRBV18 and TRBJ1-4, reads NAGVMQNPRHLVRRRGQEARLRCSPMKGHSHVYWYRQLPEEGLKFMVYLQKENIIDESGMPKERFSAEFPKEGPSILRIQQVVRGDSAAYFCASSPPQPTNEKLFFGSGTQLSVL.

This chain links TRBV18 with TRBJ2-5, with a possible D match to TRBD1 (5 bases). The CDR3 spans 15 residues. V lost 5 bases and J lost 5, with 18 bases in between. Germline V gives CDR1 KGHSH, CDR2 LQKENI. The CDR3 coding sequence is TGTGCCAGCTCATCAGACCAGGGCGGTGCGGAGACCCAGTACTTC. It translates to CASSSDQGGAETQYF.

The CDR3: CASSSPGGRETQYF. CDR3 DNA: TGTGCCAGCAGCTCCCCCGGGGGGCGAGAGACCCAGTACTTC. The chain has TRBV5-5 and TRBJ2-5; tentative D call: TRBD2 (7 bases). This CDR3 has 14 residues. Trimming cost V 3 bases and J 4 bases, with 13 bases left between them. Germline assignment: CDR1 SGHKS and CDR2 YYEKEE (reference sequence).

J is TRBJ2-1 and V is TRBV18, with 8 bases fitting TRBD1. Unmatched junction bases numbered 9, after V lost 3 bases and J lost 8 bases. The CDR3 covers 15 residues. Germline CDR1 is KGHSH and CDR2 is LQKENI. The chain's CDR3 is CASSPGDRPRDEQFF. The CDR3 DNA follows: TGTGCCAGCTCACCGGGGGACAGGCCACGGGATGAGCAGTTCTTC.

This clone came up once. This chain joins TRBV11-3 and TRBJ2-5, with a weak D call TRBD1 (5 bases). The germline gives CDR1 SGHNT, CDR2 YENEEA. V was pared by 6 bases and J by 4 bases, with 12 bases between. The CDR3 has 13 residues. The CDR3 nucleotides read TGTGCCAGCAGTAAGGGGCCGGGAGAGACCCAGTACTTC. This gives the protein CASSKGPGETQYF.

This chain links TRBV5-1 with TRBJ2-5, with TRBD1 identical over 7 bases. Germline V lookup: CDR1 SGHRS, CDR2 YFSETQ. The trim removed 7 bases at V and 2 bases at J, leaving 8 bases unmatched. This CDR3 is built from 14 residues. The CDR3 loop reads CASRPGTAQETQYF. The CDR3 nucleotides read TGCGCCAGCCGTCCCGGGACAGCTCAAGAGACCCAGTACTTC.

This clone was observed a single time. The rearrangement joins TRBV7-2 to TRBJ2-7; possibly TRBD1 or TRBD2 for D (5 bases each). The CDR3 extends over 15 amino acids. CDR1 SGHTA and CDR2 FQGNSA come from the germline V gene. Trimming took off 5 bases at V and 3 bases at J, with 17 bases between the two ends. CDR3: CASSLRDATYYEQYF. The CDR3 bases are TGTGCCAGCAGCCTCCGGGACGCTACCTACTACGAGCAGTACTTC.

The V call is TRBV2, the J call TRBJ2-5, with unresolved D. CDR1 and CDR2 (germline): SNHLY, FYNNEI. The CDR3 sequence is 14 residues long. V was pared by 6 bases and J by 0 bases, with 11 bases between. CDR3 sequence reads: CASSRTRDQETQYF. DNA for the CDR3: TGTGCCAGCAGCCGAACAAGGGACCAAGAGACCCAGTACTTC.

The chain links TRBV2 to TRBJ1-2; 9 nucleotides line up with TRBD1. Germline CDR1 is SNHLY and CDR2 is FYNNEI. The CDR3 length is 12 residues. The V segment lost 7 bases and the J segment 8 bases; nucleotides outside the gene matches: 5. The CDR3 DNA reads TGTGCCAGCAACCACAGGGGGCGAGGCTACACCTTC. Its protein is CASNHRGRGYTF.

This clone was detected only once. V and J are TRBV7-2 and TRBJ1-1, with TRBD1 identical over 8 bases. The V segment lost 5 bases and the J segment 5 bases; nucleotides outside the gene matches: 7. The CDR3 loop spans 14 amino acids. CDR1 SGHTA and CDR2 FQGNSA come from the germline V gene. The CDR3 sequence is CASSRDRGRTEAFF. The DNA of the CDR3 is TGTGCCAGCAGCCGCGACAGGGGACGGACTGAAGCTTTCTTT.

The V and J genes are TRBV2 and TRBJ1-2, with 9 nucleotides matching TRBD1. Germline V lookup: CDR1 SNHLY, CDR2 FYNNEI. The CDR3 runs to 14 residues. V gave up 2 bases and J gave up 5 bases; unmatched junction bases: 3. DNA for the CDR3: TGTGCCAGCAGTGAATTGACAGGGGGTTATGGCTACACCTTC. The encoded protein is CASSELTGGYGYTF.

V usage is TRBV4-1 and J usage is TRBJ1-1, with a possible D match to TRBD1 (5 bases). Deletions cut 4 bases from V and 1 base from J, with 19 bases between. The CDR3 is made up of 17 amino acids. CDR1 and CDR2 from the germline V gene are MGHRA and YSYEKL. The CDR3 DNA follows: TGCGCCAGCAGCCCTCCCCTAAGGGGATTTGGGAACACTGAAGCTTTCTTT. Translated, it gives CASSPPLRGFGNTEAFF.

The CDR3 DNA sequence: TGTGCCAGCAGTCAGGAGGACAACAATGAGCAGTTCTTC. This gives the protein CASSQEDNNEQFF. The chain joins TRBV6-4 to TRBJ2-1; D possibly uses TRBD1 or TRBD2 (5 bases each). V was clipped by 5 bases and J by 5 bases, with 10 bases between them. Germline V lookup: CDR1 MRHNA, CDR2 SNTAGT. This CDR3 has 13 amino acids.